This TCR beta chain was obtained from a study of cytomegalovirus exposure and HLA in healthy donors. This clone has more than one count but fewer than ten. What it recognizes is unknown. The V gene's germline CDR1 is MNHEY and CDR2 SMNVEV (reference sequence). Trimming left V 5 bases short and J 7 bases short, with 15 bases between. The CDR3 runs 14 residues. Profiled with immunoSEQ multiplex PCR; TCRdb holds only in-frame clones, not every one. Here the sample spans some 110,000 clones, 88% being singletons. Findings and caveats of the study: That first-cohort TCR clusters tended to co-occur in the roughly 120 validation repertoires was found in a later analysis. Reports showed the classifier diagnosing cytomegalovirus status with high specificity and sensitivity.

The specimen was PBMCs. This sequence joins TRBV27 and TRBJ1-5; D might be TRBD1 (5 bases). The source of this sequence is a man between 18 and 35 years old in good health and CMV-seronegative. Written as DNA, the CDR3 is TGTGCCAGCAGTATCGGGGGGGGTGGGCAGCCCCAGCATTTT. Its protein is CASSIGGGGQPQHF.